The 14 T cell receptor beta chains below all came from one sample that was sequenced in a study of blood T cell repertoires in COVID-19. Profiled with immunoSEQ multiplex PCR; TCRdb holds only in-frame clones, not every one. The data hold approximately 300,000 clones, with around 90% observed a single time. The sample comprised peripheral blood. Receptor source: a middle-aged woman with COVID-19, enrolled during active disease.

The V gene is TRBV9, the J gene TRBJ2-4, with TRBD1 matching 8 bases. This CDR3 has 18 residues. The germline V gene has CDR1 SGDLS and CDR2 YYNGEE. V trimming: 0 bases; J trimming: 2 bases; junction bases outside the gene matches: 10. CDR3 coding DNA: TGTGCCAGCAGCGTAGATTCCCTTGACAGGGGTTCCAAAAACATTCAGTACTTC. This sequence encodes CASSVDSLDRGSKNIQYF.

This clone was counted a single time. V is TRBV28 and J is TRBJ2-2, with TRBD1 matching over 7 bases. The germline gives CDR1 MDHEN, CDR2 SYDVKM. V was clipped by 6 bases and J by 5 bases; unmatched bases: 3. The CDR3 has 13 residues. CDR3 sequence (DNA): TGTGCCAGCAGACCGACAGGGACCGGGGAGCTGTTTTTT. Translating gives CASRPTGTGELFF.

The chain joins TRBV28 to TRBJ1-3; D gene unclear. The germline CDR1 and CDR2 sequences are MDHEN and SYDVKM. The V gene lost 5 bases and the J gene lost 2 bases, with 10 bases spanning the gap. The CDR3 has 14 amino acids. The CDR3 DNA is TGTGCCAGCAGTGCCCATGAGCCTGGAAACACCATATATTTT. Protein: CASSAHEPGNTIYF.

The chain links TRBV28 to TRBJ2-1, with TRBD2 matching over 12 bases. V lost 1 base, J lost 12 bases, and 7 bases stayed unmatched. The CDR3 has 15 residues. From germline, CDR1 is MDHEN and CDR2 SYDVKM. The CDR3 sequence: CASSLLRTSGEPQFF. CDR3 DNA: TGTGCCAGCAGTTTATTACGGACTAGCGGGGAACCGCAGTTCTTC.

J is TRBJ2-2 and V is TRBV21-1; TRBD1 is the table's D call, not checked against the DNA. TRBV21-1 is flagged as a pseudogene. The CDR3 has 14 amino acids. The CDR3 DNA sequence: TGTGCCAGCGGAAGGACAGGGTGTACCGGGGAGCTGTTTTTT. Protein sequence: CASGRTGCTGELFF.

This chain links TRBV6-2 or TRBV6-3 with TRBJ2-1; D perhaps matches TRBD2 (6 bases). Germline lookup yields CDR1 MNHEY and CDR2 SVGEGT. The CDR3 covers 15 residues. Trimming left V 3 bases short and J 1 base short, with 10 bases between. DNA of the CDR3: TGTGCCAGCAGTTATACGGGAGTGTCCTACAATGAGCAGTTCTTC. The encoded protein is CASSYTGVSYNEQFF.

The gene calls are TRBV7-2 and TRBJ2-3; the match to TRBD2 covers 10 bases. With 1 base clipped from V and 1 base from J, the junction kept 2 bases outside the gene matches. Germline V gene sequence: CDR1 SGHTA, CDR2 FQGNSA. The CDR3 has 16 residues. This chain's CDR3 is CASSLVGLAGTDTQYF. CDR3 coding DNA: TGTGCCAGCAGCTTAGTTGGACTAGCGGGCACAGATACGCAGTATTTT.

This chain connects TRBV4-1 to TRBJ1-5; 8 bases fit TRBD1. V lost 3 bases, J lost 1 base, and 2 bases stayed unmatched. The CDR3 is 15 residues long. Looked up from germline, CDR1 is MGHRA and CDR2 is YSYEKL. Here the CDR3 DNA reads TGCGCCAGCAGCCAGCGACAGGGGAGCAATCAGCCCCAGCATTTT. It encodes CASSQRQGSNQPQHF.

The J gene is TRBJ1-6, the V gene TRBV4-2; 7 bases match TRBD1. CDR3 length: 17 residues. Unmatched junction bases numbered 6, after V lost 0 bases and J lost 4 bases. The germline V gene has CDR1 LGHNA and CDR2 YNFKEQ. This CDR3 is CASSQEPQGEYNSPLHF. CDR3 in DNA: TGTGCCAGCAGCCAAGAGCCGCAGGGGGAGTATAATTCACCCCTCCACTTT.

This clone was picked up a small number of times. The CDR3 sequence is CASSLGQGAPREQYF. CDR3 coding DNA: TGTGCCAGCAGCTTAGGACAGGGGGCGCCCCGCGAGCAGTACTTC. The chain combines TRBV11-2 with TRBJ2-7, with 10 bases fitting TRBD1. Germline V lookup: CDR1 SGHAT, CDR2 FQNNGV. The CDR3 has 15 residues. V lost 1 base to trimming and J lost 6 bases; unmatched junction nucleotides: 6.

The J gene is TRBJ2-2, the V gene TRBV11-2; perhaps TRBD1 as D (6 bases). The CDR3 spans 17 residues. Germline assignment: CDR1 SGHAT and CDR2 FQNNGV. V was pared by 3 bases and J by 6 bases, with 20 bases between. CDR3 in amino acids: CASSFHIQGSRAGELFF. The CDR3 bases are TGTGCCAGCAGCTTTCATATACAGGGTAGTCGGGCCGGGGAGCTGTTTTTT.

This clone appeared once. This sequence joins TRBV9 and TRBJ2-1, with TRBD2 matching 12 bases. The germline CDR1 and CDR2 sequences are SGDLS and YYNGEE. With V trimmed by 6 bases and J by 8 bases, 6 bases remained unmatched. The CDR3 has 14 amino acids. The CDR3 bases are TGTGCCAGCACCAGACTAGCGGGAGTAGATGAGCAGTTCTTC. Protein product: CASTRLAGVDEQFF.

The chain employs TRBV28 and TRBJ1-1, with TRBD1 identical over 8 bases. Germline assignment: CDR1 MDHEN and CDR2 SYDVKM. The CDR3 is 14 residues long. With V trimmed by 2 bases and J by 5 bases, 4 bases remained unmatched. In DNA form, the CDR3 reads TGTGCCAGCAGTTTAGCAGGGGGCTGGACTGAAGCTTTCTTT. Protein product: CASSLAGGWTEAFF.

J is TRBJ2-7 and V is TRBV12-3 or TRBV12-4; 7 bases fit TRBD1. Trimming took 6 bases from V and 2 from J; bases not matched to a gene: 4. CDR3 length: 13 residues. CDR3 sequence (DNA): TGTGCCAGCAGCTTTGGACAGGCCTACGAGCAGTACTTC. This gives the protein CASSFGQAYEQYF.